The T cell receptor (beta chain) under discussion was sequenced for a study of T-cell reconstitution after alpha-beta-depleted transplantation in children. Study findings and constraints: Alpha-beta T cells about two months after transplant reportedly derived from several hundred expanded graft clones. Some patients owed their high day-60 TCRbeta diversity to surviving recipient T cells and thymic progenitors.

The CDR3 length is 14 residues. The germline gives CDR1 SGHVS, CDR2 FQNEAQ. J was trimmed by 4 bases and V by 4 bases; bases with no gene match: 5. The authors prepared the TCRbeta library with unique molecular identifiers. MiXCR, run by TCRdb on the PCR reads, gives a single entry per CDR3 protein. The table shows a few hundred thousand distinct CDR3 sequences, with about a quarter occurring only once. Remarks on this clonotype: Its antigen is unknown.

The receptor's source is a male patient between 10 and 17 years old who had a stem cell transplant for acute lymphoblastic leukemia, so the T cells may come from the graft donor. Sequences were derived from PBMCs, mostly from graft donor cells, sampled 180 days after TCRalphabeta/CD19-depleted stem cell transplant. The chain couples TRBV7-8 to TRBJ1-1; the match to TRBD1 covers 8 bases. CDR3 sequence reads: CASSWTGLGTEAFF. As DNA, the CDR3 is TGTGCCAGCAGCTGGACAGGGTTAGGCACTGAAGCTTTCTTT.